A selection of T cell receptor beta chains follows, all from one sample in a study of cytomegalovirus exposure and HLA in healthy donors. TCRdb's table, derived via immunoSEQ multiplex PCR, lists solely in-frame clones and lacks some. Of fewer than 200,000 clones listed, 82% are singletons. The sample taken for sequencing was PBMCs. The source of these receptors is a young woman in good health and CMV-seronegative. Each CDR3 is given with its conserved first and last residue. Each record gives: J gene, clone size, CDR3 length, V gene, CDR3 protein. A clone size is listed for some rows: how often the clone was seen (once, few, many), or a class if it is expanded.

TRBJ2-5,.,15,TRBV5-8,CASSFTVASGETQYF
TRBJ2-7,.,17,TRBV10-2,CASSIFGTSGSTYEQYF
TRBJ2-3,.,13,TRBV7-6,CASSLDYTDTQYF
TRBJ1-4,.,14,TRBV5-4,CASSLAATNEKLFF
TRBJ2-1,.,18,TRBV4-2,CASSLQIRLAGRYNEQFF
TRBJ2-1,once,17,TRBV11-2,CASSLGWSGRTMNEQFF
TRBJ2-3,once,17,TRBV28,CASTAAMREPPTDTQYF
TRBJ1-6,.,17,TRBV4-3,CASSQTLPGQSNSPLHF
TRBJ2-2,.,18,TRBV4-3,CASSQETAAGRTAGELFF
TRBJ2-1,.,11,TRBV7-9,CASSRYGAEFF
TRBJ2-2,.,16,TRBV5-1,CASSLARGGFTGELFF
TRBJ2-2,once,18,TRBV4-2,CASSQDLYGTGNTGELFF
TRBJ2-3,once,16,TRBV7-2,CASSSGLRTSTDTQYF
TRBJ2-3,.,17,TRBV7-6,CASSLEGLAGGSDTQYF
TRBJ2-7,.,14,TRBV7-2,CASSLVEGGYEQYF
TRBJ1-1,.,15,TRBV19,CASSTNTIMNTEAFF
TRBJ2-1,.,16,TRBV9,CASSGGQGGPYNEQFF
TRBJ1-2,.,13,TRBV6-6,CASSYGDRAGYTF
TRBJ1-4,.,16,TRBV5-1,CASSDRQLATNEKLFF
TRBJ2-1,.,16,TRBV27,CASSFPLGLARGEQFF
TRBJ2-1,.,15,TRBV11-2,CASRILAGLWDEQFF
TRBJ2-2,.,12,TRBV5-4,CASTPGTGELFF
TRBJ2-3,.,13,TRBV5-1,CASSGGDRDTQYF
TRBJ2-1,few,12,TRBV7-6,CASSHSGNEQFF
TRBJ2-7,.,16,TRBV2,CASSELPGELSYEQYF
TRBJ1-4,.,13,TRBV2,CASGRQTNEKLFF
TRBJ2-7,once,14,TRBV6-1,CASMSGTGENEQYF
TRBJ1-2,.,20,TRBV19,CASRQRQGARFRMTNYGYTF
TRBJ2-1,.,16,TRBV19,CASRPLGQGAPNEQFF
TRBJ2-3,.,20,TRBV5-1,CASSSPERRLAGGTVDTQYF
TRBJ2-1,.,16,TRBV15,CATSKSQGSSYNEQFF
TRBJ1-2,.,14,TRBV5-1,CASSLDGGEYGYTF
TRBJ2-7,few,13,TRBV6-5,CASSYSSGFEQYF
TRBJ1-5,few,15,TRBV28,CASSYSTGSNQPQHF
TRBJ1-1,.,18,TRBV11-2,CASSNTGTGALSRTEAFF
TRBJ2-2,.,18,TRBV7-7,CAVPSGLAGGPSAGELFF
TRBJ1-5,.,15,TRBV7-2,CASSLEQGSHQPQHF
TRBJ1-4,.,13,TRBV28,CASRTGVNEKLFF
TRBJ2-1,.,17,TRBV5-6,CASSSGLAGQTYNEQFF
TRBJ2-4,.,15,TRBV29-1,CSVGGTEGAKNIQYF
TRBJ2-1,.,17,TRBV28,CASRRLPDRVSYNEQFF
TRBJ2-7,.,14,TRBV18,CASSATTGVHEQYF
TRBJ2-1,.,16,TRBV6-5,CASSYYAWGSDNEQFF
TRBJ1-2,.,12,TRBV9,CASSVEEGRYTF
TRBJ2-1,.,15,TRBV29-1,CSVVTSSGRSNEQFF
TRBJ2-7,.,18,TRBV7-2,CASSLSSSGRASGYEQYF
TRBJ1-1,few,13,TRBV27,CASSDLGASEAFF
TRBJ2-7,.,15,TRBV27,CASSPLGHGDYEQYF
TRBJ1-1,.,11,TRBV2,CASSGDREAFF
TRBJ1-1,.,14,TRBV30,CAWSEGGLNTEAFF
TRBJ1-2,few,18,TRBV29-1,CSVVPMPGGRTVNCGYTF
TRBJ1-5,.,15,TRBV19,CASSTGQLSNQPQHF
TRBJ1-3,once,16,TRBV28,CASSLSGPYSGNTIYF
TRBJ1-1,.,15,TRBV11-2,CASSSREQGGTEAFF
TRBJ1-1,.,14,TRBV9,CASSVEGGNTEAFF
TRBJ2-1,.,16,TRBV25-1,CASSEYRTGSYNEQFF
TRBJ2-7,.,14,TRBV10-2,CASSEGLSSYEQYF
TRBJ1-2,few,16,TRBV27,CASSSLTGGQGYGYTF
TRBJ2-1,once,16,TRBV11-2,CASSSRTGGTYNEQFF
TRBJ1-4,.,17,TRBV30,CAWSASGRGISGEKLFF